This is a list of T cell receptor beta chains from one sample in a study of T cell clones after liver transplantation. Clones were read by immunoSEQ multiplex PCR, and TCRdb kept only the in-frame ones, dropping some. The profile shows some 80,000 clones, about 85% of them singletons. This sample comprised CD4+ T cells from blood, obtained around 50 months after liver transplant. These receptors came from a human patient who received a liver transplant. Part of the T cells may come from the graft donor. CDR3s include the opening cysteine and the closing phenylalanine or tryptophan. The D gene is left open where the match is weak. Clone size, where shown, is once, few, many, or a class for clones that have expanded.

J gene | V gene | clone size | D gene | CDR3 protein | CDR3 DNA
TRBJ2-7 | TRBV19 | . | . | CASAAQSGNYEQYF | TGTGCCAGCGCCGCTCAGAGCGGTAACTACGAGCAGTACTTC
TRBJ1-4 | TRBV19 | . | . | CASSIGYSREKLFF | TGTGCCAGTAGTATCGGGTATAGCCGAGAAAAACTGTTTTTT
TRBJ1-5 | TRBV18 | . | . | CASSRGGPTDSNQPQHF | TGTGCCAGCTCGCGGGGAGGGCCGACGGATAGCAATCAGCCCCAGCATTTT
TRBJ1-4 | TRBV14 | once | . | CASSPPGARNEKLFF | TGTGCCAGCAGCCCCCCTGGAGCCCGTAATGAAAAACTGTTTTTT
TRBJ2-1 | TRBV5-6 | . | . | CASSLGQTSYNEQFF | TGTGCCAGCAGCCTAGGGCAGACCTCCTACAATGAGCAGTTCTTC
TRBJ2-2 | TRBV2 | . | TRBD2 | CASSEQTSGRTNTGELFF | TGTGCCAGCAGTGAACAGACTAGCGGGAGAACGAACACCGGGGAGCTGTTTTTT
TRBJ1-4 | TRBV25-1 | . | TRBD1 | CASSGHRGEYEKLFF | TGTGCCAGCAGTGGACACAGGGGAGAATATGAAAAACTGTTTTTT
TRBJ2-1 | TRBV5-3 | once | TRBD2 | CARSFRGLGLNEQFF | TGTGCCAGAAGCTTTAGGGGACTAGGCCTTAATGAGCAGTTCTTC
TRBJ1-3 | TRBV6-1 | . | . | CASRAPSGNTIYF | TGTGCCTCGCGGGCCCCCTCTGGAAACACCATATATTTT
TRBJ2-5 | TRBV6-1 | . | . | CASSESGRQETQYF | TGTGCCAGCAGTGAATCGGGGCGGCAAGAGACCCAGTACTTC
TRBJ1-5 | TRBV9 | few | . | CASKLEQGGHQPQHF | TGTGCCAGCAAACTAGAACAGGGAGGTCACCAGCCCCAGCATTTT
TRBJ2-5 | TRBV7-6 | . | . | CASSVTATYQETQYF | TGTGCCAGCAGCGTGACAGCGACGTACCAAGAGACCCAGTACTTC
TRBJ2-3 | TRBV7-2 | . | . | CASRKAVGTDTQYF | TGTGCCAGCAGAAAAGCGGTTGGCACAGATACGCAGTATTTT
TRBJ2-3 | TRBV6-5 | . | TRBD1 | CASRVQGASTDTQYF | TGTGCCAGCAGGGTACAGGGGGCGAGCACAGATACGCAGTATTTT
TRBJ2-7 | TRBV28 | . | . | CASSTILRGGGWEQYF | TGTGCCAGCAGCACGATTCTTCGAGGGGGAGGATGGGAGCAGTACTTC
TRBJ1-2 | TRBV4-3 | . | . | CASSQVIYNYGYTF | TGCGCCAGCAGCCAAGTGATATATAACTATGGCTACACCTTC
TRBJ1-2 | TRBV25-1 | few | . | CASSHREGGYGYTF | TGTGCCAGCAGCCACAGGGAGGGAGGCTATGGCTACACCTTC
TRBJ2-3 | TRBV2 | . | . | CASSEGVGTQYF | TGTGCCAGCAGTGAAGGTGTGGGTACGCAGTATTTT
TRBJ2-3 | TRBV29-1 | once | TRBD2 | CSVERLAIGPDTQYF | TGCAGCGTTGAACGACTAGCTATAGGCCCAGATACGCAGTATTTT
TRBJ2-3 | TRBV7-9 | . | . | CASSPGLAADTQYF | TGTGCCAGCAGCCCAGGACTGGCCGCAGATACGCAGTATTTT
TRBJ1-1 | TRBV18 | once | . | CASSPGVPANTEAFF | TGTGCCAGCTCACCAGGCGTCCCAGCGAACACTGAAGCTTTCTTT
TRBJ2-1 | TRBV5-1 | . | TRBD2 | CASSSPLSGVGAYNEQFF | TGCGCCAGCAGCTCACCCCTTAGCGGGGTTGGTGCCTACAATGAGCAGTTCTTC
TRBJ2-7 | TRBV29-1 | . | . | CSATGGRASSYEQYF | TGCAGCGCTACCGGGGGAAGGGCGAGCTCCTACGAGCAGTACTTC
TRBJ2-7 | TRBV5-4 | . | . | CASSKDPSPVEQYF | TGTGCCAGCAGCAAGGACCCCAGCCCCGTCGAGCAGTACTTC
TRBJ1-5 | TRBV28 | . | . | CASNLLDQPQHF | TGTGCCAGCAATCTCCTCGACCAGCCCCAGCATTTT
TRBJ2-1 | TRBV5-1 | . | TRBD2 | CASSMRSGTSGNNEQFF | TGCGCCAGCAGCATGCGGTCCGGGACTAGCGGTAACAATGAGCAGTTCTTC
TRBJ2-7 | TRBV23-1 | . | . | CASSQATPLGTGTYYEQYF | TGCGCCAGCAGTCAAGCCACGCCCCTCGGTACCGGGACATACTACGAGCAGTACTTC
TRBJ2-2 | TRBV18 | . | TRBD2 | CASSPRTSGSNTGELFF | TGTGCCAGCTCACCGAGGACTAGCGGAAGTAACACCGGGGAGCTGTTTTTT
TRBJ1-5 | TRBV2 | . | . | CASSEAGTQNQPQHF | TGTGCCAGCAGTGAGGCTGGGACACAGAATCAGCCCCAGCATTTT
TRBJ2-6 | TRBV27 | . | . | CASSPWSHSGANVLTF | TGTGCCAGCAGTCCCTGGTCCCACTCTGGGGCCAACGTCCTGACTTTC
TRBJ1-2 | TRBV6-6 | few | . | CASTNPGDGYTF | TGTGCCAGCACTAACCCGGGGGATGGCTACACCTTC
TRBJ1-1 | TRBV5-5 | . | . | CASSFSVNTEAFF | TGTGCCAGCAGCTTCTCCGTGAACACTGAAGCTTTCTTT
TRBJ2-2 | TRBV29-1 | . | . | CSAGDTGELFF | TGCAGCGCCGGGGATACCGGGGAGCTGTTTTTT
TRBJ1-5 | TRBV28 | . | . | CASSFSSFRRDQPQHF | TGTGCCAGCAGTTTTTCGTCGTTTCGGAGGGATCAGCCCCAGCATTTT
TRBJ2-1 | TRBV28 | once | TRBD1 | CASRKLGGQVEQFF | TGTGCCAGCAGGAAACTAGGGGGCCAAGTTGAGCAGTTCTTC
TRBJ2-5 | TRBV4-1 | . | TRBD2 | CASSPRSGTSKLETQYF | TGCGCCAGCAGCCCAAGATCTGGGACTAGCAAGTTGGAGACCCAGTACTTC
TRBJ2-7 | TRBV15 | . | . | CATSRAGGAYEQYF | TGTGCCACCAGCAGGGCTGGAGGGGCCTACGAGCAGTACTTC
TRBJ1-1 | TRBV13 | . | . | CASSRAGGKYRDAEAFF | TGTGCCAGCAGCCGAGCCGGGGGCAAATACCGTGACGCTGAAGCTTTCTTT
TRBJ2-1 | TRBV5-6 | . | TRBD2 | CASSSSGRTYNEQFF | TGTGCCAGCAGCTCAAGCGGGAGAACCTACAATGAGCAGTTCTTC
TRBJ2-1 | TRBV6-6 | once | . | CASSYKGSTNEQFF | TGTGCCAGCAGTTACAAGGGCTCAACAAATGAGCAGTTCTTC
TRBJ1-2 | TRBV29-1 | . | . | CSVEWGRMLGYTF | TGCAGCGTTGAATGGGGACGGATGCTCGGCTACACCTTC
TRBJ2-6 | TRBV21-1 | . | . | CASSKGGPRSSGANVLTF | TGTGCCAGCAGCAAAGGGGGCCCGCGGTCCTCTGGGGCCAACGTCCTGACTTTC
TRBJ1-2 | TRBV10-3 | . | TRBD1 | CAISEERQGASGYTF | TGTGCCATCAGTGAGGAGAGACAGGGGGCGAGTGGCTACACCTTC
TRBJ1-5 | TRBV5-4 | . | . | CASSLSGSTAQPQHF | TGTGCCAGCAGCTTGTCAGGGTCGACGGCTCAGCCCCAGCATTTT
TRBJ1-1 | TRBV5-4 | once | . | CASKSFGTLNTEAFF | TGTGCCAGCAAGAGTTTCGGGACATTGAACACTGAAGCTTTCTTT
TRBJ2-1 | TRBV5-1 | . | . | CASTTGPSSYNEQFF | TGCGCCAGCACCACAGGACCTAGCTCCTACAATGAGCAGTTCTTC
TRBJ1-1 | TRBV9 | . | TRBD1 | CASSPGGPRSTEAFF | TGTGCCAGCAGCCCAGGGGGCCCGCGGAGTACTGAAGCTTTCTTT
TRBJ1-4 | TRBV15 | . | . | CATSRDRRTTNEKLFF | TGTGCCACCAGCAGAGATAGGAGGACAACTAATGAAAAACTGTTTTTT
TRBJ1-1 | TRBV12-5 | few | . | CASGPGVGTGRAEAFF | TGTGCTAGTGGTCCCGGAGTCGGGACTGGAAGAGCTGAAGCTTTCTTT
TRBJ2-1 | TRBV5-8 | . | TRBD1 | CASSLGQGTYNEQFF | TGTGCCAGCAGCTTGGGACAGGGGACATACAATGAGCAGTTCTTC
TRBJ2-2 | TRBV28 | . | TRBD2 | CASSIGTSGTTGELFF | TGTGCCAGCAGTATCGGGACTAGCGGAACGACCGGGGAGCTGTTTTTT
TRBJ1-3 | TRBV9 | . | . | CASSGTVSIGNTIYF | TGTGCCAGCAGCGGGACCGTTAGTATAGGAAACACCATATATTTT
TRBJ2-7 | TRBV7-2 | few | . | CASSGGAGYEQYF | TGTGCCAGCAGCGGGGGCGCAGGGTACGAGCAGTACTTC
TRBJ2-7 | TRBV21-1 | . | . | CASLVAGNSYEQYF | TGTGCCAGCCTGGTGGCGGGGAACTCCTACGAGCAGTACTTC
TRBJ2-5 | TRBV7-2 | . | TRBD2 | CASSSVIAGGPREETQYF | TGTGCCAGCAGCTCGGTGATAGCGGGGGGGCCACGGGAAGAGACCCAGTACTTC